The subject of this entry is one T cell receptor beta chain. This sample was included in a study of blood T cell repertoires in COVID-19. Study at large: In each case, the material was cDNA or gDNA derived from T cells, B-cell-depleted T cells, or PBMCs.

The CDR3 consists of 16 residues. The germline V gene has CDR1 SNHLY and CDR2 FYNNEI. V dropped 6 bases and J dropped 2; count of bases not matched to a gene: 6. Clones were sequenced by immunoSEQ multiplex PCR, and TCRdb holds only the in-frame ones, with some missing. Found here are a few hundred thousand clones, 84% of them singletons; the top ten hold about 11%. This clonotype was obtained from a woman older than 75 with COVID-19, enrolled during active disease. The V gene is TRBV2, the J gene TRBJ2-7; 14 nucleotides match TRBD2. The sample comprised peripheral blood. The CDR3 reads CASRAQTSGGAYEQYF. The CDR3 DNA reads as TGTGCCAGCAGGGCCCAGACTAGCGGGGGGGCCTACGAGCAGTACTTC.